This entry concerns a single T cell receptor beta chain. Germline loops: CDR1 GTSNPN, CDR2 SVGIG (reference sequence). Trimming removed 2 bases from V and 4 bases from J, with 3 bases in between. The CDR3 is 11 residues long. The data are from a study of T cell responses to AZD1222 COVID-19 vaccine. This table comes from immunoSEQ multiplex PCR, and its TCRdb copy is limited to in-frame clones, with some not included. Found here are 85,000 to 120,000 clones, 80% to 85% of them singletons; the top ten hold about 17%. The specimen was peripheral blood, collected on day 0 of AZD1222 vaccination. The gene calls are TRBV30 and TRBJ1-3, with D hard to call. The origin of this receptor is an adult in good health. CDR3 region: CAWSKGNTIYF. The CDR3 DNA reads TGTGCCTGGAGTAAAGGAAACACCATATATTTT.